This T cell receptor beta chain is from a study of cytomegalovirus exposure and HLA in healthy donors. Study observations and caveats: As was reported, the classifier diagnosed cytomegalovirus status with high specificity and sensitivity.

Germline values: CDR1 LNHDA, CDR2 SQIVND (reference sequence). This CDR3 contains 15 residues. V lost 3 bases and J lost 4, with 15 bases in between. About this clone: Its antigen remains unknown.

The PCR contained 60 Vbeta and 13 Jbeta primers. Method: immunoSEQ multiplex PCR; TCRdb's copy keeps in-frame clones and lacks some. The sample consists of around 200,000 clones, around 84% of them appearing once. This TCR was sampled from a girl aged 2 to 10 in good health and CMV-seropositive. This chain connects TRBV19 to TRBJ2-5; the D gene is possibly TRBD2 (5 bases). Sequenced sample: PBMCs. CDR3 DNA: TGTGCCAGTAGTATCTGGTCGATGCGGGCAGAGACCCAGTACTTC. This gives the protein CASSIWSMRAETQYF. Based on the CDR3 plus reference TRBV19 and TRBJ2-5, the full variable domain is DGGITQSPKYLFRKEGQNVTLSCEQNLNHDAMYWYRQDPGQGLRLIYYSQIVNDFQKGDIAEGYSVSREKKESFPLTVTSAQKNPTAFYLCASSIWSMRAETQYFGPGTRLLVL.